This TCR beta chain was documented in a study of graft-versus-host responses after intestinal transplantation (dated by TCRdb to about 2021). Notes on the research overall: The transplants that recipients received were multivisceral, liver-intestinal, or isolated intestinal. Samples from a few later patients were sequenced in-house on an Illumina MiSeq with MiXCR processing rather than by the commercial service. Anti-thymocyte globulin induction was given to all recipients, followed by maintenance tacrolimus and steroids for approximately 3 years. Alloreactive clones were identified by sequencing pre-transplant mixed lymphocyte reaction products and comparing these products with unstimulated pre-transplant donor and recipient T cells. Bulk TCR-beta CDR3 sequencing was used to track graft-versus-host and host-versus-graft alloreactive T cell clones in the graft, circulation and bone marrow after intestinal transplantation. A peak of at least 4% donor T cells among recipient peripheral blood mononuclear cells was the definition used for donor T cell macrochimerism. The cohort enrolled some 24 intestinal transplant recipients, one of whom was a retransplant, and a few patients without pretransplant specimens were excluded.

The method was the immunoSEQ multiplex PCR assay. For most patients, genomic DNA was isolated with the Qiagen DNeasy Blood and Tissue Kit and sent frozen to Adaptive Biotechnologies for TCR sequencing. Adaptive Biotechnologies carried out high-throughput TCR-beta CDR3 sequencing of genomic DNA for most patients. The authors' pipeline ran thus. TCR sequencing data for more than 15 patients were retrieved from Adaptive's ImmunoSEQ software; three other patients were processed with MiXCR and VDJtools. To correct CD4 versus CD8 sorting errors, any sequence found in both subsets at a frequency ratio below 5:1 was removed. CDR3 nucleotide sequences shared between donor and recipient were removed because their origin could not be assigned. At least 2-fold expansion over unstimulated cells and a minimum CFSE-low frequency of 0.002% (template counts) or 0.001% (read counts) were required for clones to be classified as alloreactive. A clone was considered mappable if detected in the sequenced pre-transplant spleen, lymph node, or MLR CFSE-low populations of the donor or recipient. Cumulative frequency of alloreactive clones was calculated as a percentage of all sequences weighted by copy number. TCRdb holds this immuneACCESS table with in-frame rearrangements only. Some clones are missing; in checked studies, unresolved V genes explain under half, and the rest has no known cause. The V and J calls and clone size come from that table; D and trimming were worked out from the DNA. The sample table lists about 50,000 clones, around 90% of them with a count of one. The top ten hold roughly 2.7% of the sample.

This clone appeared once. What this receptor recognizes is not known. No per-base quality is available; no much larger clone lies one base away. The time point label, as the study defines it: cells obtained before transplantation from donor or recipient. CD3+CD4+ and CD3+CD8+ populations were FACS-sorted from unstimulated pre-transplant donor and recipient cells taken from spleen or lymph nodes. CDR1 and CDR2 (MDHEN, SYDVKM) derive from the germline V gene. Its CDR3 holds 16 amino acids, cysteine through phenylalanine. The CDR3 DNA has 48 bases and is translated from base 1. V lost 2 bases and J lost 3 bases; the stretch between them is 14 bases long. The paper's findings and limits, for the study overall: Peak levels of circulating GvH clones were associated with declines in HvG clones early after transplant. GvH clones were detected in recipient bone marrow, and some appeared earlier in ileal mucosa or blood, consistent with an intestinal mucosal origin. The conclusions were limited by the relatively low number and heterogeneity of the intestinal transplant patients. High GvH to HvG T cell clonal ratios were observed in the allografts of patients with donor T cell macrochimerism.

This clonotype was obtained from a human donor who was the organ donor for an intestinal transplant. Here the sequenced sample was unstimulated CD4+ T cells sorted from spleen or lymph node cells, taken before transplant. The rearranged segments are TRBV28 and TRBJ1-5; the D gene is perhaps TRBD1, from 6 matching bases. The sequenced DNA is TGTGCCAGCAGTTTAATACAGGGACATTTCAATCAGCCCCAGCATTTT. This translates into CASSLIQGHFNQPQHF.